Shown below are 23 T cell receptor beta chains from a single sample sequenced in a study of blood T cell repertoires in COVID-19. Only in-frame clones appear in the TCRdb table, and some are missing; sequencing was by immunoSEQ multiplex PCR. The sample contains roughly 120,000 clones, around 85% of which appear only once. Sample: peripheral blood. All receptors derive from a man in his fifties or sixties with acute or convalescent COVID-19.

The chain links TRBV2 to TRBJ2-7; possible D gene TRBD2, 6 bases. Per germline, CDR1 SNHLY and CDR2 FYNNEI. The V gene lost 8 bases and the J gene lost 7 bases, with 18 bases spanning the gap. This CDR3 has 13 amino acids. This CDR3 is CASGGTSSREQYF. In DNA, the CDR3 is TGTGCCAGCGGGGGGACCTCTTCGAGAGAGCAGTACTTC.

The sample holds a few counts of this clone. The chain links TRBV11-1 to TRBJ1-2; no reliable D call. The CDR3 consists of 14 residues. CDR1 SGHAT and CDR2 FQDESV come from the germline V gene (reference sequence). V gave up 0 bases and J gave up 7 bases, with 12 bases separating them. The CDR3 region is CASSLALGGAGYTF. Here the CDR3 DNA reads TGTGCCAGCAGCTTAGCGCTAGGAGGAGCTGGCTACACCTTC.

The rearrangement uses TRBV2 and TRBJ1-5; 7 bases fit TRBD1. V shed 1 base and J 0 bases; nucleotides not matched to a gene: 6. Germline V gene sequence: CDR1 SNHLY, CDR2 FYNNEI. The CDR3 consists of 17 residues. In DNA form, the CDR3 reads TGTGCCAGCAGTGAAGACGGGACAGACTATAGCAATCAGCCCCAGCATTTT. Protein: CASSEDGTDYSNQPQHF.

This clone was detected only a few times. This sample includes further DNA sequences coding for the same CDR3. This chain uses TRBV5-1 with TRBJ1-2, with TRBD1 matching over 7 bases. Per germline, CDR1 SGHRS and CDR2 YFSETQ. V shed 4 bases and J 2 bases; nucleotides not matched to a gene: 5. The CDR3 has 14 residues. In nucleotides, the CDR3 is TGCGCCAGCAGCCCCGGACAGGCCAACTATGGCTACACCTTC. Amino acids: CASSPGQANYGYTF.

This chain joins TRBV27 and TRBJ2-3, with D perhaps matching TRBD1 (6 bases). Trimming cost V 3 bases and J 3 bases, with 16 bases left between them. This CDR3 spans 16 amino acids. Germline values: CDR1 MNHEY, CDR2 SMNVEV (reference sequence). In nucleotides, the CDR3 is TGTGCCAGCAGTTTTTCAGGGGCTGACCCGACAGATACGCAGTATTTT. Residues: CASSFSGADPTDTQYF.

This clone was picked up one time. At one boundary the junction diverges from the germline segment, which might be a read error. The CDR3 coding sequence is TGTGCCAGCAGCTATGGACAGGCGGTTCTCTTC. Translated, it gives CASSYGQAVLF. The gene calls are TRBV4-2 and TRBJ2-1; 7 bases match TRBD1. Germline-derived CDR1 and CDR2 are LGHNA and YNFKEQ. This CDR3 contains 11 residues.

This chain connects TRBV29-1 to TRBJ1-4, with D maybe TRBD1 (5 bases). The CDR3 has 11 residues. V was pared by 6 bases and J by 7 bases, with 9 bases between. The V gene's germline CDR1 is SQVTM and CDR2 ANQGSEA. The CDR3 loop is CSVRDSEKLFF. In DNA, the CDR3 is TGCAGCGTCCGCGACAGTGAAAAACTGTTTTTT.

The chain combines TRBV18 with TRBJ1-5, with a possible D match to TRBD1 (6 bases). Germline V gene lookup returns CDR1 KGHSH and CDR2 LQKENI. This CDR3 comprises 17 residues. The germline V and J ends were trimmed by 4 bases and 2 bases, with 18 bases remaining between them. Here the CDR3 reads CASSRDIRTARNQPQHF. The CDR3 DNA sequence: TGTGCCAGCTCACGGGACATACGGACAGCTCGCAATCAGCCCCAGCATTTT.

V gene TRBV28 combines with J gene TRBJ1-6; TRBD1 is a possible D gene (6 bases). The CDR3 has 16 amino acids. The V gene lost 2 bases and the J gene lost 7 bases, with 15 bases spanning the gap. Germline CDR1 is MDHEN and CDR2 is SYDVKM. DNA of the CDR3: TGTGCCAGCAGTTTACGGCAGGGGAGCGGCAATTCACCCCTCCACTTT. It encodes CASSLRQGSGNSPLHF. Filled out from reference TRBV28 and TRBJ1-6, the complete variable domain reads DVKVTQSSRYLVKRTGEKVFLECVQDMDHENMFWYRQDPGLGLRLIYFSYDVKMKEKGDIPEGYSVSREKKERFSLILESASTNQTSMYLCASSLRQGSGNSPLHFGNGTRLTVT.

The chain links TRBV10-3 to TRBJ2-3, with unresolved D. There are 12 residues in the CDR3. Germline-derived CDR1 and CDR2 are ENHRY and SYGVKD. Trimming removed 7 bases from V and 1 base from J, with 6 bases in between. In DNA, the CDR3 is TGTGCCATCATGTCAGGCACAGATACGCAGTATTTT. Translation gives CAIMSGTDTQYF.

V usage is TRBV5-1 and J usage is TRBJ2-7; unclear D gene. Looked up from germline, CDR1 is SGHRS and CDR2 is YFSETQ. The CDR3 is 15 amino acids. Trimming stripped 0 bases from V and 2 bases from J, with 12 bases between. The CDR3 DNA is TGCGCCAGCAGCTTGGCAGGTTCCCCGGCCTACGAGCAGTACTTC. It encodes CASSLAGSPAYEQYF.

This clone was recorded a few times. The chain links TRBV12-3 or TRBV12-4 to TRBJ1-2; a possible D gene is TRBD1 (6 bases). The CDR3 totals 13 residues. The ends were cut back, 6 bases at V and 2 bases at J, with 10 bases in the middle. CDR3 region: CASSPGQNYGYTF. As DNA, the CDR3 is TGTGCCAGCAGCCCTGGACAGAACTATGGCTACACCTTC.

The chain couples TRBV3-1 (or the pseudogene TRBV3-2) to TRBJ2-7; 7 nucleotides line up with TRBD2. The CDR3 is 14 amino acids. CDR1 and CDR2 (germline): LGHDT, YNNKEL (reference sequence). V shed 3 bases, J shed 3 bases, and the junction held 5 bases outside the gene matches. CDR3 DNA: TGTGCCAGCAGCCACGGACTAGTGAACTACGAGCAGTACTTC. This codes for CASSHGLVNYEQYF.

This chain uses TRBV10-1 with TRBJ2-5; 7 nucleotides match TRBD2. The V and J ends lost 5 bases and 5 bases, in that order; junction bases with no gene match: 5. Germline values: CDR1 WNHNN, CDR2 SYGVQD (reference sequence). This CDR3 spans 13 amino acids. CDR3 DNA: TGCGCCAGCAGTAGGGACTATCGGGAGACCCAGTACTTC. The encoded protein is CASSRDYRETQYF.

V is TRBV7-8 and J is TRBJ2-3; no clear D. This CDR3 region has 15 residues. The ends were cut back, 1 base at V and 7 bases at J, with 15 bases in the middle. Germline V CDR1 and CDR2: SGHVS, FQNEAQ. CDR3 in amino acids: CASSLDYLPPNTQYF. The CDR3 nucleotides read TGTGCCAGCAGCTTAGACTATCTTCCCCCAAATACGCAGTATTTT.

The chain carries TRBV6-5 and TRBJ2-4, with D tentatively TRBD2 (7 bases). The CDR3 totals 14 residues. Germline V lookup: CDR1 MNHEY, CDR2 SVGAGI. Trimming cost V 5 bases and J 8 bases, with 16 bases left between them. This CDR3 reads CASSPSGGGDIQYF. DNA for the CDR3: TGTGCCAGCAGTCCTAGCGGAGGGGGGGACATTCAGTACTTC.

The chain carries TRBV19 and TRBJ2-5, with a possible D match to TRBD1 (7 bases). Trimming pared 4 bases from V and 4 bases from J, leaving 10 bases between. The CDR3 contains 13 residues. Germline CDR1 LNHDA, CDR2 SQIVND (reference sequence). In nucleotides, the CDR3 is TGTGCCAGTAGTAACAGGGGAGGAGAGACCCAGTACTTC. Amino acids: CASSNRGGETQYF.

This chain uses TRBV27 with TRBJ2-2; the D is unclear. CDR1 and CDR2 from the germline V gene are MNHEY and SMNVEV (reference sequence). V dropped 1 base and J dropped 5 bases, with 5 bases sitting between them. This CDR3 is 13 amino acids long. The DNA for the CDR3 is TGTGCCAGCAGTTTATTACTAACCGGGGAGCTGTTTTTT. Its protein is CASSLLLTGELFF.

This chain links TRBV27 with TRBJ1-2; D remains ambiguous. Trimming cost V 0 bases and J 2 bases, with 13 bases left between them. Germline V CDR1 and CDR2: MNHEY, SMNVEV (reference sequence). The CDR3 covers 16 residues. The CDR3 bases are TGTGCCAGCAGTTTATCGATAGCGGATCTAAACTATGGCTACACCTTC. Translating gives CASSLSIADLNYGYTF.

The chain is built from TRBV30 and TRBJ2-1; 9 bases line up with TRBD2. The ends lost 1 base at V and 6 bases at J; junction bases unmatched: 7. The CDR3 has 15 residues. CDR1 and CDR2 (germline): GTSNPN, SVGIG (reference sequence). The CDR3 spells CAWSGAPSGVNEQFF. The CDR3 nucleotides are TGTGCCTGGAGTGGGGCCCCTAGCGGGGTCAATGAGCAGTTCTTC.

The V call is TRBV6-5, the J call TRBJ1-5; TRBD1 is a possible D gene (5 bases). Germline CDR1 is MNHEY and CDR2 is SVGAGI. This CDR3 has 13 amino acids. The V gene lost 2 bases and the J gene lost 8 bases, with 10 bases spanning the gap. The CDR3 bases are TGTGCCAGCAGTTACAGCAGGGATGAGCCCCAGCATTTT. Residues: CASSYSRDEPQHF.

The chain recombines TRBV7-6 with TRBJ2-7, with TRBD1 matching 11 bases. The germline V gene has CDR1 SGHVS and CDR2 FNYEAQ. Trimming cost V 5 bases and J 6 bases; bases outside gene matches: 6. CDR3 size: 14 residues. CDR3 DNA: TGTGCCAGCAGCGCACGGACAGGGGGCGGCGAGCAGTACTTC. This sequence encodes CASSARTGGGEQYF.

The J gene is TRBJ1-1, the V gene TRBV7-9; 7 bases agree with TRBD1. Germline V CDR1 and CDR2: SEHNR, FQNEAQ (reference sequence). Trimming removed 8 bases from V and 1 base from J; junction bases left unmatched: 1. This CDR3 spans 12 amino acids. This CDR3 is CASDRANTEAFF. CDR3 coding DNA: TGTGCCAGCGACAGGGCGAACACTGAAGCTTTCTTT.